A single sample is the source of the 8 T cell receptor beta chains below, sequenced in a study of blood T cell repertoires in COVID-19. Repertoires were generated with immunoSEQ multiplex PCR, while TCRdb's copy carries only in-frame clones and drops some. The sample yields approximately 170,000 clones, approximately 90% seen once. What was sequenced was peripheral blood. These receptor sequences come from a man aged 18 to 35 with active or convalescent COVID-19.

This rearrangement joins TRBV15 to TRBJ1-5; the match to TRBD1 covers 9 bases. With V trimmed by 5 bases and J by 4 bases, 6 bases remained unmatched. CDR3 length: 15 residues. The germline CDR1 and CDR2 sequences are LNHNV and YYDKDF (reference sequence). The CDR3: CATSWDRAGNQPQHF. CDR3 coding DNA: TGTGCCACCAGCTGGGACAGGGCAGGGAATCAGCCCCAGCATTTT.

This clone was recorded once. V and J are TRBV5-5 and TRBJ1-1; 7 bases are a match to TRBD1. Trimming at V came to 6 bases and at J to 0 bases, leaving 11 bases not matched to a gene. The CDR3 is made up of 16 amino acids. The germline CDR1 and CDR2 sequences are SGHKS and YYEKEE (reference sequence). CDR3 in DNA: TGTGCCAGCATCCGGACAGGACCGTTAATGAACACTGAAGCTTTCTTT. It codes for CASIRTGPLMNTEAFF.

The count of this clone is one. The chain has TRBV27 and TRBJ2-7, with TRBD2 as a possible D gene (5 bases). Trimming took 10 bases from V and 4 from J, leaving 17 bases between them. This CDR3 comprises 13 residues. Germline CDR1 MNHEY, CDR2 SMNVEV (reference sequence). CDR3: CATALGMLYEQYF. The DNA of the CDR3 is TGTGCCACCGCACTCGGGATGCTATACGAGCAGTACTTC.

The chain recombines TRBV3-1 (or the pseudogene TRBV3-2) with TRBJ2-2; 7 positions match TRBD2. V lost 0 bases and J lost 1; bases outside the gene matches: 5. CDR1 LGHDT and CDR2 YNNKEL come from the germline V gene (reference sequence). This CDR3 is built from 17 residues. CDR3 in amino acids: CASSQDRIAGNTGELFF. The CDR3 coding sequence is TGTGCCAGCAGCCAAGATAGGATAGCGGGGAACACCGGGGAGCTGTTTTTT.

This chain links TRBV4-2 with TRBJ2-7; D perhaps matches TRBD1 (6 bases). V was cut by 4 bases and J by 2 bases, with 12 bases left in between. The CDR3 runs 14 residues. Germline CDR1 is LGHNA and CDR2 is YNFKEQ. The CDR3 is CASSRQDRPYEQYF. The DNA for the CDR3 is TGTGCCAGCAGCCGCCAGGACAGACCCTACGAGCAGTACTTC.

In its sample, this clone was seen a few times. The chain links TRBV12-3 or TRBV12-4 to TRBJ1-5; 9 positions match TRBD1. Trimming at V came to 6 bases and at J to 9 bases, leaving 6 bases not matched to a gene. The CDR3 runs to 13 residues. CDR3 sequence reads: CASRYATGGPQHF. In nucleotides, the CDR3 is TGTGCCAGCAGATATGCGACAGGGGGGCCCCAGCATTTT.

The rearrangement uses TRBV29-1 and TRBJ1-6, with no clear D. The germline V and J ends were trimmed by 0 bases and 7 bases, with 13 bases remaining between them. CDR1 SQVTM and CDR2 ANQGSEA come from the germline V gene. CDR3 length: 15 amino acids. The CDR3, as DNA: TGCAGCGTTGAAGAGGCATCCTGGAGGAATTCACCCCTCCACTTT. It is translated as CSVEEASWRNSPLHF.

The J gene is TRBJ1-2, the V gene TRBV6-1, with D perhaps TRBD1 (5 bases). Germline V CDR1 and CDR2: MNHNS, SASEGT. Trimming cost V 1 base and J 4 bases, with 13 bases left between them. The CDR3 totals 15 residues. The CDR3 region has the DNA TGTGCCAGCAGTGAAGATAGCGGGGCCTCCTATGGCTACACCTTC. It is translated as CASSEDSGASYGYTF.